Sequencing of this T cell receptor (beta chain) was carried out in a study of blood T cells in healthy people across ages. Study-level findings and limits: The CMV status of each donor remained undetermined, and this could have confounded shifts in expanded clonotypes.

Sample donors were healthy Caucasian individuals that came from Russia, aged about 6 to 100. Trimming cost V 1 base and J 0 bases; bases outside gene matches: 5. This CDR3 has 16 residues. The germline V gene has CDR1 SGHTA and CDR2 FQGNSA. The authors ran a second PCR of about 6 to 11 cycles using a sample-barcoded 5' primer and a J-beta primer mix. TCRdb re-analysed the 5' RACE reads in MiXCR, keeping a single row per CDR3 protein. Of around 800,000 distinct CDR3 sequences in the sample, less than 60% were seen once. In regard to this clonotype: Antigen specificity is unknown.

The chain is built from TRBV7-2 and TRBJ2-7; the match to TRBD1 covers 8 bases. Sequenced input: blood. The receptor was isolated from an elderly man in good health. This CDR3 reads CASSLVGTGSSYEQYF. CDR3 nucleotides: TGTGCCAGCAGCTTAGTAGGGACAGGATCCTCCTACGAGCAGTACTTC. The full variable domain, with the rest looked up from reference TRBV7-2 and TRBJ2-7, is GAGVSQSPSNKVTEKGKDVELRCDPISGHTALYWYRQSLGQGLEFLIYFQGNSAPDKSGLPSDRFSAERTGGSVSTLTIQRTQQEDSAVYLCASSLVGTGSSYEQYFGPGTRLTVT.